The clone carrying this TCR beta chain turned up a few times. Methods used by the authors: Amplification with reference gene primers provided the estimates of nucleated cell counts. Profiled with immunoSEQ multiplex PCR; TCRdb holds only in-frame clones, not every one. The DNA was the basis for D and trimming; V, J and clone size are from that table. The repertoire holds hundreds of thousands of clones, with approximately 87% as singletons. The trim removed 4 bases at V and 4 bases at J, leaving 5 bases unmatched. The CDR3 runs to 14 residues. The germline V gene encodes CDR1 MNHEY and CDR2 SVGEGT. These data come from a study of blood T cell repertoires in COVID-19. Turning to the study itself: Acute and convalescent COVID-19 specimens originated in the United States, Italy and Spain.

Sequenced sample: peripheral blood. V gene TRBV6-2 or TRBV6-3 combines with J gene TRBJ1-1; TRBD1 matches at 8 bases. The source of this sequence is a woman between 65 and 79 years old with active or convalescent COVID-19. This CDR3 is CASSSPTGGTEAFF. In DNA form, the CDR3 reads TGTGCCAGCAGTTCTCCCACAGGGGGCACTGAAGCTTTCTTT.